The 3 T cell receptor beta chains in this list originate from one sample, sequenced in a study of T cell responses to AZD1222 COVID-19 vaccine (dated by TCRdb to about 2021). What this sample's time point label stands for: about 28 days (+/-7) after the second vaccine dose. The library came from the immunoSEQ multiplex PCR assay. What TCRdb holds here is the immuneACCESS table cut down to in-frame rearrangements. Part of the clones is not present; checked against another copy, under half of the missing clones reflect an unresolved V gene, and the others are unexplained. This sample gives just over 150,000 clones in total; more than 90% of them show up just once. About 1.6% of the sample is taken by the ten largest. The source was peripheral blood, collected 28 days after the second AZD1222 dose. The source is an adult who received the AZD1222 COVID-19 vaccine.

The rearrangement uses TRBV11-2 and TRBJ2-7; tentatively, D is TRBD2 (5 bases). V was cut by 5 bases and J by 0 bases, with 20 bases left in between. Germline V CDR1 and CDR2: SGHAT, FQNNGV. The CDR3 contains 17 residues. Here the CDR3 DNA reads TGTGCCAGCAGCCATCTTCGTCGCGGGCTATACTCCTACGAGCAGTACTTC. Protein product: CASSHLRRGLYSYEQYF.

This clone was seen only once. The chain employs TRBV9 and TRBJ1-1; possible D gene TRBD1, 5 bases. V shed 4 bases and J shed 11 bases, with 18 bases lying between them. CDR1 SGDLS and CDR2 YYNGEE come from the germline V gene. The CDR3 length is 13 residues. CDR3 residues: CASSPRTGGVAFF. Written as DNA, the CDR3 is TGTGCCAGCAGCCCGCGGACGGGGGGTGTCGCTTTCTTT.

This clone appeared once. This sequence joins TRBV24-1 and TRBJ2-7, with 8 nucleotides matching TRBD1. Per germline, CDR1 KGHDR and CDR2 SFDVKD. The CDR3 is 17 amino acids. The V segment lost 0 bases and the J segment 4 bases; nucleotides outside the gene matches: 10. In DNA form, the CDR3 reads TGTGCCACCAGTGATTTGCTAGGTACGGACAGGGAGTACGAGCAGTACTTC. Encoded protein: CATSDLLGTDREYEQYF.